Listed below are T cell receptor beta chains from one sample, sequenced in a study of blood T cell repertoires in COVID-19. Clones were read by immunoSEQ multiplex PCR, and TCRdb kept only the in-frame ones, dropping some. This table has roughly 140,000 clones, 76% appearing once. The sample consisted of peripheral blood. All receptors derive from a man in his sixties with acute or convalescent COVID-19. CDR3s include the opening cysteine and the closing phenylalanine or tryptophan. D genes are given only for firm matches. The size entry is marked missing in some rows and otherwise reads once, few, many or a size class.

J gene | clone size | CDR3 length | D gene | V gene | CDR3 protein | CDR3 DNA
TRBJ1-5 | . | 18 | . | TRBV2 | CASSEALGAFEGNQPQHF | TGTGCCAGCAGTGAAGCGCTTGGGGCATTTGAGGGCAATCAGCCCCAGCATTTT
TRBJ2-1 | . | 15 | . | TRBV30 | CAWSVQVRSYNEQFF | TGTGCCTGGAGTGTACAGGTTCGCTCCTACAATGAGCAGTTCTTC
TRBJ2-7 | . | 13 | TRBD1 | TRBV6-5 | CASSYRDRAEQYF | TGTGCCAGCAGTTATCGGGACAGGGCCGAGCAGTACTTC
TRBJ2-7 | . | 15 | TRBD1 | TRBV3-1/TRBV3-2 | CASSQDSGQTTRQYF | TGTGCCAGCAGCCAAGATTCGGGACAGACTACGAGGCAGTACTTC
TRBJ2-7 | . | 14 | . | TRBV18 | CASSPSATGSEQYF | TGTGCCAGCTCACCTTCTGCGACGGGTAGCGAGCAGTACTTC
TRBJ1-1 | . | 14 | . | TRBV6-5 | CASSYWQGNTEAFF | TGTGCCAGCAGTTACTGGCAGGGGAACACTGAAGCTTTCTTT
TRBJ2-1 | . | 15 | . | TRBV19 | CASSHRAGGLNEQFF | TGTGCCAGTAGCCATAGAGCGGGCGGTTTGAATGAGCAGTTCTTC
TRBJ2-5 | . | 15 | TRBD1 | TRBV3-1/TRBV3-2 | CASSLRQGFQETQYF | TGTGCCAGCAGCCTACGACAGGGGTTCCAAGAGACCCAGTACTTC
TRBJ2-3 | . | 16 | TRBD1 | TRBV28 | CASLRPGGAGTDTQYF | TGTGCCAGTCTCCGACCAGGGGGTGCTGGGACAGATACGCAGTATTTT
TRBJ2-1 | few | 16 | . | TRBV6-5 | CASSYSKSGTYNEQFF | TGTGCCAGCAGTTACTCAAAATCCGGGACCTACAATGAGCAGTTCTTC
TRBJ2-5 | . | 13 | TRBD1 | TRBV19 | CASRSTGEETQYF | TGTGCCAGTAGGTCGACAGGGGAAGAGACCCAGTACTTC
TRBJ1-5 | . | 14 | TRBD1 | TRBV18 | CASSRTGANQPQHF | TGTGCCAGCTCTCGGACAGGGGCGAATCAGCCCCAGCATTTT
TRBJ2-5 | . | 14 | . | TRBV19 | CASSIVGTKETQYF | TGTGCCAGTAGTATAGTGGGGACAAAAGAGACCCAGTACTTC
TRBJ2-7 | . | 14 | TRBD1 | TRBV5-1 | CASSVGQGAYEQYF | TGCGCCAGCAGCGTGGGACAGGGGGCTTACGAGCAGTACTTC
TRBJ1-2 | . | 13 | TRBD1 | TRBV5-1 | CASSFDRVYGYTF | TGCGCCAGCAGCTTCGACAGGGTCTATGGCTACACCTTC
TRBJ1-5 | . | 15 | . | TRBV24-1 | CATSGSGSYNQPQHF | TGTGCCACCAGTGGGTCCGGGAGCTATAATCAGCCCCAGCATTTT
TRBJ1-6 | . | 15 | TRBD1 | TRBV28 | CASSGQGYNNSPLHF | TGTGCCAGCAGTGGACAGGGCTATAATAATTCACCCCTCCACTTT
TRBJ1-1 | few | 15 | . | TRBV5-1 | CASSLVGGMNTEAFF | TGCGCCAGCAGCTTGGTGGGGGGAATGAACACTGAAGCTTTCTTT
TRBJ2-7 | few | 12 | TRBD2 | TRBV19 | CASGTSGYEQYF | TGTGCCAGCGGGACTAGCGGCTACGAGCAGTACTTC
TRBJ2-1 | . | 14 | . | TRBV6-6 | CASSYSVGYNEQFF | TGTGCCAGCAGTTACTCGGTCGGGTACAATGAGCAGTTCTTC
TRBJ2-2 | few | 15 | . | TRBV6-4 | CASSDSEINTGELFF | TGTGCCAGCAGTGACTCAGAGATTAACACCGGGGAGCTGTTTTTT
TRBJ1-5 | many | 14 | . | TRBV28 | CASSLGQTNQPQHF | TGTGCCAGCAGCCTGGGACAAACCAATCAGCCCCAGCATTTT
TRBJ1-4 | few | 14 | TRBD1 | TRBV15 | CATSAGTATEKLFF | TGTGCCACCAGCGCCGGGACAGCGACAGAAAAACTGTTTTTT
TRBJ1-4 | . | 17 | . | TRBV28 | CASSFLGTDTTNEKLFF | TGTGCCAGCAGTTTTCTGGGCACTGATACAACTAATGAAAAACTGTTTTTT
TRBJ2-5 | . | 14 | . | TRBV9 | CASSVPPSDETQYF | TGTGCCAGCAGCGTACCGCCTAGCGACGAGACCCAGTACTTC
TRBJ2-5 | . | 17 | TRBD2 | TRBV11-2 | CASSRASGRGGVETQYF | TGTGCCAGCAGCCGGGCCAGCGGGAGGGGGGGTGTAGAGACCCAGTACTTC
TRBJ2-7 | . | 15 | TRBD1 | TRBV18 | CASSTGGQGGNEQYF | TGTGCCAGCTCAACGGGTGGACAGGGGGGGAACGAGCAGTACTTC
TRBJ2-7 | . | 12 | TRBD1 | TRBV24-1 | CATSDRDSEQYF | TGTGCCACCAGTGACCGGGACAGTGAGCAGTACTTC
TRBJ2-1 | few | 15 | TRBD2 | TRBV9 | CASSVELAPYNEQFF | TGTGCCAGCAGCGTAGAACTAGCGCCTTACAATGAGCAGTTCTTC